This T cell receptor (beta chain) originates from a study of T cells in Graves' hyperthyroidism and ophthalmopathy. Study-wide points: By a 13 V-J model, ophthalmopathy was set apart from stable hyperthyroidism. Onset of ophthalmopathy came a median 6.5 months after the model predicted it.

Comment on this clonotype: What it recognizes is unknown.

Graves' hyperthyroidism qualified as stable when ophthalmopathy did not progress within 18 months. Lactation, pregnancy, other autoimmune disease or uncontrolled infection led to exclusion of patients. Using RNA transcripts as the source, TCR beta CDR3 regions were amplified. HTBI primers were used for first-round RT-PCR of the TCR CDR3. TCRdb recomputed calls from the multiplex PCR reads with MiXCR, one row per CDR3 protein. The top ten hold approximately 20% of the sample, which has 500,000 to 700,000 distinct CDR3 sequences, approximately 16% seen once. This CDR3 contains 13 residues. CDR1 KGHSH and CDR2 LQKENI come from the germline V gene. The junction had 3 bases not matched to a gene; V was cut back by 2 bases and J by 6 bases.

The receptor's source is a woman under 30 with Graves' hyperthyroidism. The chain couples TRBV18 to TRBJ2-7, with TRBD1 matching 8 bases. The sequenced material came from blood. The CDR3 DNA follows: TGTGCCAGCTCACCAAAGACAGGGGTCGAGCAGTACTTC. Amino acids: CASSPKTGVEQYF.